This T cell receptor beta chain was profiled in a study of cytomegalovirus exposure and HLA in healthy donors. Study-wide background: In a later analysis, the 110 or so validation repertoires were reported to have used the same platform as the roughly 670 first-cohort repertoires.

Trimming shortened V by 4 bases and J by 3 bases, and 16 bases separated the two germline ends. This CDR3 is built from 15 residues. The V gene's germline CDR1 is SGHRS and CDR2 YFSETQ. The donors were part of the validation cohort of roughly 130 subjects. That cohort was separate from the first cohort, which comprised roughly 670 subjects. Data came from immunoSEQ multiplex PCR; TCRdb stores just in-frame clones and leaves some out. The repertoire holds about 130,000 clones, roughly 89% seen once, with 0.95% to 1.5% in the top ten. This chain uses TRBV5-1 with TRBJ1-1; no reliable D call. The TCR sequence derives from a young woman in good health and CMV-seronegative. Sequenced: PBMCs. CDR3 sequence: CASSDRPGGHTEAFF. The CDR3 DNA is TGCGCCAGCAGCGACCGGCCCGGCGGGCACACTGAAGCTTTCTTT.